The 23 T cell receptor beta chains listed next were all sequenced from one sample in a study of blood T cell repertoires in COVID-19. Method: immunoSEQ multiplex PCR; TCRdb's copy keeps in-frame clones and lacks some. In the table there are under 80,000 clones, around 81% of which are singletons. Sequenced input: peripheral blood. These receptors were taken from a man in his 70s with acute or convalescent COVID-19.

The gene calls are TRBV28 and TRBJ2-7; D gene uncertain. Looked up from germline, CDR1 is MDHEN and CDR2 is SYDVKM. V was clipped by 6 bases and J by 0 bases, with 15 bases between them. This CDR3 spans 15 amino acids. This chain's CDR3 is CASSVFALSSYEQYF. CDR3 DNA sequence: TGTGCCAGCAGCGTCTTCGCCTTGAGCTCCTACGAGCAGTACTTC.

The sample holds one count of this clone. The DNA for the CDR3 is TGTGCCAGCAGCTCAACAGGGGTGGCTCAGCCCCAGCATTTT. This encodes CASSSTGVAQPQHF. The V call is TRBV11-2, the J call TRBJ1-5, with 7 positions matching TRBD1. This CDR3 spans 14 amino acids. Germline V gene sequence: CDR1 SGHAT, CDR2 FQNNGV. The J segment lost 6 bases and the V segment lost 4 bases, leaving 6 bases of the junction unmatched.

The CDR3 bases are TGTGCCAGCGGGAGCTCCTACAATGAGCAGTTCTTC. Protein sequence: CASGSSYNEQFF. The genes are TRBV27 and TRBJ2-1; D might be TRBD2 (5 bases). Germline-derived CDR1 and CDR2 are MNHEY and SMNVEV (reference sequence). The CDR3 covers 12 residues. The V gene lost 8 bases and the J gene lost 0 bases, with 5 bases spanning the gap.

This clone appeared once. This chain connects TRBV11-2 to TRBJ2-5; no firm D call. This CDR3 contains 14 residues. In germline, CDR1 is SGHAT, CDR2 FQNNGV. V was trimmed by 3 bases and J by 4 bases, leaving 12 bases between them. CDR3 in DNA: TGTGCCAGCAGCTTTGAGGCGTTGAGAGAGACCCAGTACTTC. Protein sequence: CASSFEALRETQYF.

This rearrangement joins TRBV19 to TRBJ2-7, with 7 bases lining up with TRBD1. The CDR3 extends over 15 amino acids. Germline assignment: CDR1 LNHDA and CDR2 SQIVND (reference sequence). V lost 3 bases and J lost 2; bases outside the gene matches: 7. The CDR3 spells CASSIWGDRAYEQYF. Written as DNA, the CDR3 is TGTGCCAGTAGTATTTGGGGAGACAGGGCCTACGAGCAGTACTTC. The full variable domain, completed using reference TRBV19 and TRBJ2-7, is DGGITQSPKYLFRKEGQNVTLSCEQNLNHDAMYWYRQDPGQGLRLIYYSQIVNDFQKGDIAEGYSVSREKKESFPLTVTSAQKNPTAFYLCASSIWGDRAYEQYFGPGTRLTVT.

This rearrangement joins TRBV9 to TRBJ2-1; D ambiguous. This CDR3 comprises 15 residues. Germline V gene sequence: CDR1 SGDLS, CDR2 YYNGEE. Trimming shortened V by 0 bases and J by 3 bases, and 10 bases separated the two germline ends. The chain's CDR3 is CASSVDGKRYNEQFF. Here the CDR3 DNA reads TGTGCCAGCAGCGTAGATGGCAAACGCTACAATGAGCAGTTCTTC.

J is TRBJ2-6 and V is TRBV7-8, with D maybe TRBD2 (6 bases). Trimming shortened V by 4 bases and J by 2 bases, and 18 bases separated the two germline ends. Germline V lookup: CDR1 SGHVS, CDR2 FQNEAQ. This CDR3 is 18 amino acids long. CDR3 residues: CASSSRVAGTPGANVLTF. DNA for the CDR3: TGTGCCAGCAGCTCCCGGGTGGCGGGGACCCCTGGGGCCAACGTCCTGACTTTC.

The chain links TRBV2 to TRBJ2-1, with a tentative D call TRBD1 (5 bases). Deletions cut 3 bases from V and 1 base from J, with 7 bases between. The germline gives CDR1 SNHLY, CDR2 FYNNEI. The CDR3 contains 14 residues. The CDR3 DNA is TGTGCCAGCAGTGAGCAGGGATCCTACAATGAGCAGTTCTTC. Encoded protein: CASSEQGSYNEQFF.

The genes are TRBV19 and TRBJ1-4, with unresolved D. The V gene lost 6 bases and the J gene lost 0 bases, with 11 bases spanning the gap. Germline V gene sequence: CDR1 LNHDA, CDR2 SQIVND (reference sequence). The CDR3 loop spans 15 amino acids. The DNA of the CDR3 is TGTGCCAGTAGGCCCCGCGGAGCAACTAATGAAAAACTGTTTTTT. Translation gives CASRPRGATNEKLFF.

The chain is built from TRBV3-1 (or the pseudogene TRBV3-2) and TRBJ2-7; 9 bases agree with TRBD1. The CDR3 spans 14 residues. V lost 5 bases to trimming and J lost 7 bases; unmatched junction nucleotides: 9. CDR1 LGHDT and CDR2 YNNKEL come from the germline V gene (reference sequence). The CDR3 DNA is TGTGCCAGCAGCACCCGGACAGGGGTGAGGGAGCAGTACTTC. Protein product: CASSTRTGVREQYF.

The chain carries TRBV18 and TRBJ2-3; 8 bases line up with TRBD1. The CDR3 totals 13 residues. With 5 bases clipped from V and 6 bases from J, the junction kept 4 bases outside the gene matches. Germline values: CDR1 KGHSH, CDR2 LQKENI. The CDR3 DNA is TGTGCCAGCTCAGACAGGGGATCGGATACGCAGTATTTT. It is translated as CASSDRGSDTQYF.

V usage is TRBV25-1 and J usage is TRBJ2-3, with D unclear. Germline V CDR1 and CDR2: MGHDK, SYGVNS. V was shortened by 8 bases and J by 5 bases, with 11 bases between the two germline ends. The CDR3 totals 12 residues. The CDR3 nucleotides read TGTGCCAGCCGCTCCTCGGGAGATACGCAGTATTTT. This sequence encodes CASRSSGDTQYF.

The rearrangement uses TRBV6-2 or TRBV6-3 and TRBJ1-5; tentative D call: TRBD1 (6 bases). Germline CDR1 is MNHEY and CDR2 is SVGEGT. V lost 0 bases to trimming and J lost 0 bases, with 15 bases between them. This CDR3 comprises 18 residues. The CDR3 is CASSYSRRTEYSNQPQHF. The DNA of the CDR3 is TGTGCCAGCAGTTACTCACGGCGGACAGAATATAGCAATCAGCCCCAGCATTTT.

The chain combines TRBV28 with TRBJ1-5, with D possibly being TRBD1 (5 bases). Germline CDR1 MDHEN, CDR2 SYDVKM. The germline V and J ends were trimmed by 4 bases and 2 bases, with 18 bases remaining between them. CDR3 length: 17 residues. The DNA for the CDR3 is TGTGCCAGCAGTTCTGCCGGGACTCCGAGGGGCAATCAGCCCCAGCATTTT. Translation: CASSSAGTPRGNQPQHF.

The chain links TRBV11-2 to TRBJ2-5; TRBD2 agrees at 9 bases. This CDR3 is 15 amino acids long. Germline CDR1 is SGHAT and CDR2 is FQNNGV. Trimming took 3 bases from V and 6 from J; bases not matched to a gene: 8. CDR3 DNA: TGTGCCAGCAGCTTGAGCGGGGGGTTCCTGCAGACCCAGTACTTC. Its protein is CASSLSGGFLQTQYF.

This chain joins TRBV5-4 and TRBJ1-1; possibly TRBD1 for D (6 bases). From germline, CDR1 is SGHNT and CDR2 YYREEE (reference sequence). This CDR3 is built from 15 residues. The V and J ends lost 0 bases and 1 base respectively, with 10 bases between them. CDR3 DNA sequence: TGTGCCAGCAGCTTGGCCCAGACAGGGAACACTGAAGCTTTCTTT. It yields the protein CASSLAQTGNTEAFF.

The chain carries TRBV4-1 and TRBJ2-5, with 9 positions matching TRBD1. Germline V gene sequence: CDR1 MGHRA, CDR2 YSYEKL. The trim removed 1 base at V and 5 bases at J, leaving 5 bases unmatched. The CDR3 has 15 amino acids. The CDR3 DNA is TGCGCCAGCAGCCAAGGGGACAGGGAGTTGGAGACCCAGTACTTC. Translation: CASSQGDRELETQYF.

The chain employs TRBV7-2 and TRBJ2-7, with 7 bases that match TRBD1. Germline V gene data show CDR1 as SGHTA and CDR2 as FQGNSA. The CDR3 sequence is 17 residues long. Unmatched junction bases numbered 10, after V lost 1 base and J lost 1 base. CDR3: CASSLVGRQGVSYEQYF. The DNA of the CDR3 is TGTGCCAGCAGCTTAGTAGGGCGGCAGGGGGTATCCTACGAGCAGTACTTC.

This chain links TRBV14 with TRBJ2-5; TRBD1 might be the D (5 bases). Germline V gene lookup returns CDR1 SGHDN and CDR2 FVKESK. This CDR3 region has 14 residues. Trimming pared 4 bases from V and 2 bases from J, leaving 11 bases between. CDR3 DNA sequence: TGTGCCAGCAGCCCACGACAGACACAAGAGACCCAGTACTTC. It specifies CASSPRQTQETQYF.

There are a few counts of this clone. This rearrangement joins TRBV10-3 to TRBJ2-7, with TRBD2 identical over 13 bases. The germline CDR1 and CDR2 sequences are ENHRY and SYGVKD. The CDR3 is 15 residues long. The junction had 8 bases not matched to a gene; V was cut back by 6 bases and J by 6 bases. CDR3 loop: CAISFSTSGGREQYF. CDR3 sequence (DNA): TGTGCCATCAGCTTTTCGACTAGCGGGGGGCGCGAGCAGTACTTC.

The CDR3 sequence is CASSPSGTSRYEQYF. In DNA form, the CDR3 reads TGTGCCAGCAGTCCCTCCGGGACTAGCCGGTACGAGCAGTACTTC. This sequence joins TRBV28 and TRBJ2-7, with 9 bases lining up with TRBD2. In germline, CDR1 is MDHEN, CDR2 SYDVKM. V trimming: 5 bases; J trimming: 4 bases; junction bases outside the gene matches: 9. CDR3 length: 15 residues.

The chain uses TRBV7-6 and TRBJ1-6; D is unclear. The CDR3 extends over 15 amino acids. Germline lookup yields CDR1 SGHVS and CDR2 FNYEAQ. Trimming shortened V by 1 base and J by 10 bases, and 14 bases separated the two germline ends. CDR3 bases: TGTGCCAGCAGCTTAGAGGCCCACCCGGGATCACCCCTCCACTTT. Translated, it gives CASSLEAHPGSPLHF.

V gene TRBV5-4 combines with J gene TRBJ1-1, with D maybe TRBD1 (6 bases). Trimming left V 4 bases short and J 1 base short, with 23 bases between. The germline V gene encodes CDR1 SGHNT and CDR2 YYREEE (reference sequence). The CDR3 has 18 amino acids. CDR3 coding DNA: TGTGCCAGCAGCCCCCGCTCCGGTACAGGGTTATCGAACACTGAAGCTTTCTTT. This translates into CASSPRSGTGLSNTEAFF.